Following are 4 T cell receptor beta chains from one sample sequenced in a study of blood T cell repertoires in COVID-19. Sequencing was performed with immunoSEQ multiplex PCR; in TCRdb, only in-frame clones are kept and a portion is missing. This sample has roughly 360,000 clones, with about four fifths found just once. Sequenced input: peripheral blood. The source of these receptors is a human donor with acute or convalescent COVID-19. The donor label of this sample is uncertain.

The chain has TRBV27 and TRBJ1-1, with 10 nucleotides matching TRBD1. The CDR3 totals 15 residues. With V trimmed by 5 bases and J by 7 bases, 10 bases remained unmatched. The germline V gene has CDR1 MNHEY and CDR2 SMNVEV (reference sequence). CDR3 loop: CASSGWDRGRGEAFF. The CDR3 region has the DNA TGTGCCAGCAGTGGATGGGACAGGGGAAGGGGTGAAGCTTTCTTT.

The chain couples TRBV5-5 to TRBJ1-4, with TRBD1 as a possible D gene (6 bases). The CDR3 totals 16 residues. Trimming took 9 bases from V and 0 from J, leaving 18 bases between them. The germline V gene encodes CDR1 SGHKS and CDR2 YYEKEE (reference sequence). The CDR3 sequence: CATPSGAQPTNEKLFF. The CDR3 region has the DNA TGTGCCACTCCTTCAGGGGCACAGCCAACTAATGAAAAACTGTTTTTT.

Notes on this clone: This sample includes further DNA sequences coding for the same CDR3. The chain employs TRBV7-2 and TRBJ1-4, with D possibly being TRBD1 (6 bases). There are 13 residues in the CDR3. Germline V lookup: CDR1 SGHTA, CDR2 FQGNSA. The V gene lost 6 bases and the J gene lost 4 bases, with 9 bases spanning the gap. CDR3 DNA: TGTGCCAGCAGTCGACAGGTTAATGAAAAACTGTTTTTT. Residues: CASSRQVNEKLFF.

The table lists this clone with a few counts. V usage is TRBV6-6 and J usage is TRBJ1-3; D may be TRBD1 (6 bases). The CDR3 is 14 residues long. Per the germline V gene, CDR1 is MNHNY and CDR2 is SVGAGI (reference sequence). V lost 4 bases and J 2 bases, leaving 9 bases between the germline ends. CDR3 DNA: TGTGCCAGCAGTTCCGGACAGACTGGAAACACCATATATTTT. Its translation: CASSSGQTGNTIYF.